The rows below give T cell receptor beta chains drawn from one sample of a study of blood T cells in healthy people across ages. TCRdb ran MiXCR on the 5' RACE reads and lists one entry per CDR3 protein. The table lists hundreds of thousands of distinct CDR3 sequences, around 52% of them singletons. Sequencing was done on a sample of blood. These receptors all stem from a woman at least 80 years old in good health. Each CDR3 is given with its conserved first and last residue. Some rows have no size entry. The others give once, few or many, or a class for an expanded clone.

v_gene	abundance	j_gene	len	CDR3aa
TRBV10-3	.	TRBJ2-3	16	CAVSSGGLASTDTQYF
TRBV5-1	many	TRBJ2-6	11	CASSLKGVLTF
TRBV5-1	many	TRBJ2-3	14	CATSDGSLTDTQYF
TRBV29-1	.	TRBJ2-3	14	CSAKGGISTDTQYF
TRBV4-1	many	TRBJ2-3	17	CASSQDRVAVSTDTQYF
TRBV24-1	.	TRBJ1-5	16	CATIETGTQANQPQHF
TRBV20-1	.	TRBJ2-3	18	CSARLTPGQPRSTDTQYF
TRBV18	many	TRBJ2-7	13	CASSPPEHYEQYF
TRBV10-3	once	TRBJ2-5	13	CAVWDRGVREQYF
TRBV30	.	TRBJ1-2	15	CAWSGDRSIASGYTF
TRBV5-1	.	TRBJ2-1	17	CASSLLLAGVRDNEQFF
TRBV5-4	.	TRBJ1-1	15	CASSSPGTVLTEAFF
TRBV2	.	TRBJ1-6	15	CASLRPGTGNSPLHF